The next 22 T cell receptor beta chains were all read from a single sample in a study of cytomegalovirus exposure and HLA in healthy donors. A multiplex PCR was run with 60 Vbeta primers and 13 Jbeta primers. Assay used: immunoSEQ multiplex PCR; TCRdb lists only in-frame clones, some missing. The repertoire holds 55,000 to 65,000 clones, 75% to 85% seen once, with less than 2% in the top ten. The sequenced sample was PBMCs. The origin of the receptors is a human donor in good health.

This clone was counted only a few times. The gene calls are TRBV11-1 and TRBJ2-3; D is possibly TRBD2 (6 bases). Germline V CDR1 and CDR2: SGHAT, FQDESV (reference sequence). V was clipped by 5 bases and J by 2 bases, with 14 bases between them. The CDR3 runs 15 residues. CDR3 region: CASSPTGDFTDTQYF. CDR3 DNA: TGTGCCAGCAGCCCCACGGGGGACTTCACAGATACGCAGTATTTT.

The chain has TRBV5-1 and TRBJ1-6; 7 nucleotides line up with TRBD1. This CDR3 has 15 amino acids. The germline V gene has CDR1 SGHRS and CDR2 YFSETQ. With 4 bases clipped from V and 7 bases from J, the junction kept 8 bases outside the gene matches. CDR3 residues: CASSGPGQSNSPLHF. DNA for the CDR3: TGCGCCAGCAGCGGGCCGGGACAGTCAAATTCACCCCTCCACTTT.

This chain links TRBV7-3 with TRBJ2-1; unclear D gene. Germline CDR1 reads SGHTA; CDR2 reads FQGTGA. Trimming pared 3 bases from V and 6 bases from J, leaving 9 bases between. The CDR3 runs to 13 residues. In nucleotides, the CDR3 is TGTGCCAGCAGCTTTCGTGGCGGCAATGAGCAGTTCTTC. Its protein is CASSFRGGNEQFF.

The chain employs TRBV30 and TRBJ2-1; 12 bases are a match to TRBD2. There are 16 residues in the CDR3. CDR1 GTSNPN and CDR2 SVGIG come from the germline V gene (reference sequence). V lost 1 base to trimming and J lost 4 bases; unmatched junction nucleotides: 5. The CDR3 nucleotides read TGTGCCTGGAGTGAACCGACTAGCGGGGGTTACAATGAGCAGTTCTTC. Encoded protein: CAWSEPTSGGYNEQFF. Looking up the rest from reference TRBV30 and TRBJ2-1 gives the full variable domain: SQTIHQWPATLVQPVGSPLSLECTVEGTSNPNLYWYRQAAGRGLQLLFYSVGIGQISSEVPQNLSASRPQDRQFILSSKKLLLSDSGFYLCAWSEPTSGGYNEQFFGPGTRLTVL.

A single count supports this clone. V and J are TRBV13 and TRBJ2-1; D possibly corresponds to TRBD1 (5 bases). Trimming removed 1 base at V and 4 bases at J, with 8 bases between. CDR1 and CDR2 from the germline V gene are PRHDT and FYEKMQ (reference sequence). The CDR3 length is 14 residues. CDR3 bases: TGTGCCAGCAGCTTAGCAGGGATTTACAATGAGCAGTTCTTC. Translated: CASSLAGIYNEQFF.

CDR3 sequence reads: CASGPSAVYGYTF. CDR3 DNA: TGTGCTAGTGGTCCATCGGCGGTATATGGCTACACCTTC. The gene calls are TRBV12-5 and TRBJ1-2; D gene unclear. The CDR3 contains 13 residues. Germline V lookup: CDR1 LGHNT, CDR2 FRNRAP. Trimming pared 5 bases from V and 5 bases from J, leaving 12 bases between.

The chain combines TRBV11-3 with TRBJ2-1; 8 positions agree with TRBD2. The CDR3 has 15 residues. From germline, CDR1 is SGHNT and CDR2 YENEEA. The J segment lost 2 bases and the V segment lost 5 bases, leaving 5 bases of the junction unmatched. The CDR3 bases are TGTGCCAGCAGCGCCGGACTAGCTGCCTACAATGAGCAGTTCTTC. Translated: CASSAGLAAYNEQFF.

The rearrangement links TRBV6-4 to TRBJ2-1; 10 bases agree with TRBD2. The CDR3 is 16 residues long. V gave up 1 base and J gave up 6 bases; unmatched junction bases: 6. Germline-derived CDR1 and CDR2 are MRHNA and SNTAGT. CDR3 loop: CASSDFALAGVNEQFF. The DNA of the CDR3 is TGTGCCAGCAGTGACTTCGCCCTAGCGGGAGTCAATGAGCAGTTCTTC.

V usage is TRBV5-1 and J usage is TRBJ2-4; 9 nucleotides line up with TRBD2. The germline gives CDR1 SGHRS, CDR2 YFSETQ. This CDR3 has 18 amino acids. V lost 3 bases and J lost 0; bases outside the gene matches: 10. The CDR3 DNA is TGCGCCAGCAGCTCTACCGACCTAGCGGGACTAGCCAAAAACATTCAGTACTTC. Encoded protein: CASSSTDLAGLAKNIQYF.

CDR3 protein: CASSSQTIPDTQYF. CDR3 DNA: TGTGCCAGTAGTTCCCAGACTATTCCAGATACGCAGTATTTT. J is TRBJ2-3 and V is TRBV19; a weak D match, TRBD2 (5 bases). Germline V gives CDR1 LNHDA, CDR2 SQIVND (reference sequence). The CDR3 is 14 residues long. V gave up 5 bases and J gave up 4 bases, with 13 bases separating them.

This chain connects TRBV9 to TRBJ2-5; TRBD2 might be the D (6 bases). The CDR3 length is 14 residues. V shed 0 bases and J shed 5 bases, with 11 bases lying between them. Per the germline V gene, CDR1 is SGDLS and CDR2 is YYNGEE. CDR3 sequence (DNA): TGTGCCAGCAGCGTAGGGGCGGGGTGGGAGACCCAGTACTTC. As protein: CASSVGAGWETQYF.

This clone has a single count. The CDR3 loop reads CASSQQGREISYEQYF. CDR3 in DNA: TGTGCCAGCAGTCAACAGGGTCGCGAGATCTCCTACGAGCAGTACTTC. The chain uses TRBV28 and TRBJ2-7; weak D call: TRBD1 (6 bases). The CDR3 runs 16 residues. Trimming removed 5 bases at V and 0 bases at J, with 17 bases between. Per the germline V gene, CDR1 is MDHEN and CDR2 is SYDVKM.

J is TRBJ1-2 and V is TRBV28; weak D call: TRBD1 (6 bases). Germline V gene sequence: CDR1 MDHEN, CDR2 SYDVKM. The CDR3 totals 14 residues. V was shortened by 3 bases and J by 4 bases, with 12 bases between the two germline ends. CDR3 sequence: CASSLTGPFYGYTF. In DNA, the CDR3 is TGTGCCAGCAGTTTGACAGGTCCTTTCTATGGCTACACCTTC.

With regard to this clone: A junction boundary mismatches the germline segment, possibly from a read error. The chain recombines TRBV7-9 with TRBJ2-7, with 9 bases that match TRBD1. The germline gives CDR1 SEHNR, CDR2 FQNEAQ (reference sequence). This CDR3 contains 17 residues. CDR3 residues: CSSSLGRARDRDYEQYF. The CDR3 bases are TGTTCCAGCAGCTTAGGTCGGGCCCGGGACAGGGATTACGAGCAGTACTTC.

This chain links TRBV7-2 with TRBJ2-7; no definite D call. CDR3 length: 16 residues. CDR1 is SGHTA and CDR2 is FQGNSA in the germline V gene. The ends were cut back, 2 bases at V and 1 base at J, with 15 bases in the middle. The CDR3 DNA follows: TGTGCCAGCAGCTTACTGGTTAGCTCGTCTTCCTACGAGCAGTACTTC. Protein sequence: CASSLLVSSSSYEQYF.

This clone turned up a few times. CDR3 sequence reads: CASSPYRVDGYGYTF. DNA for the CDR3: TGTGCCAGCAGCCCTTACAGGGTTGATGGCTATGGCTACACCTTC. The chain is built from TRBV7-2 and TRBJ1-2, with D tentatively TRBD1 (6 bases). Germline loops: CDR1 SGHTA, CDR2 FQGNSA. The CDR3 spans 15 residues. Deletions cut 5 bases from V and 4 bases from J, with 17 bases between.

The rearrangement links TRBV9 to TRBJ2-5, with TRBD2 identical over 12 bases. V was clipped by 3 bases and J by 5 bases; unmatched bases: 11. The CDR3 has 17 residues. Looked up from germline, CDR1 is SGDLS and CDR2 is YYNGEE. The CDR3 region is CASSARQTSGGGETQYF. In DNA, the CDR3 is TGTGCCAGCAGCGCCCGCCAGACTAGCGGGGGCGGGGAGACCCAGTACTTC.

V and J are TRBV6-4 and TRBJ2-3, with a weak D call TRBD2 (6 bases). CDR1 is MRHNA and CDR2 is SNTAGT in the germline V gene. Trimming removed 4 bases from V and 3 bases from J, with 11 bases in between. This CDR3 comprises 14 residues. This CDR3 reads CASSGSGETDTQYF. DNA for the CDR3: TGTGCCAGCAGTGGCTCGGGAGAAACAGATACGCAGTATTTT.

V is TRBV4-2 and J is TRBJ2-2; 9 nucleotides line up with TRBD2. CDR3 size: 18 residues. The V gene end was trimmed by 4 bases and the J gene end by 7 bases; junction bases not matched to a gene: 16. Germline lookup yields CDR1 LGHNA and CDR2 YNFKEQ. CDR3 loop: CASSRLPRAGGPNGELFF. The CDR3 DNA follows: TGTGCCAGCAGCCGCCTACCTAGGGCGGGAGGGCCTAACGGGGAGCTGTTTTTT.

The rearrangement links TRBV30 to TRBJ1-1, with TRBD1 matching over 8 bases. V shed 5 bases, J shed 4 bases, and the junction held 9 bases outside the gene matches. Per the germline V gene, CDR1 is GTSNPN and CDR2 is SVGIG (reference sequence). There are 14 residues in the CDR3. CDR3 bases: TGTGCCTGGTTTGACAGGGGATTTGGCACTGAAGCTTTCTTT. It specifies CAWFDRGFGTEAFF.

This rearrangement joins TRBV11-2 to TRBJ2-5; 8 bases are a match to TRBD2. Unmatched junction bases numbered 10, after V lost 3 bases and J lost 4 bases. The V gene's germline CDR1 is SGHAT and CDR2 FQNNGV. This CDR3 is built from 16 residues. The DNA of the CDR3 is TGTGCCAGCAGCTTTTTGTACGGGGGGGCGGGAGAGACCCAGTACTTC. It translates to CASSFLYGGAGETQYF.

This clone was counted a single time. For the CDR3, the DNA is TGTGCCAGCAGCCCCGGACAGGGGAGGTACGAGCAGTACTTC. As protein: CASSPGQGRYEQYF. The chain joins TRBV11-3 to TRBJ2-7; TRBD1 aligns across 9 bases. This CDR3 is built from 14 residues. After removal of 5 bases from V and 4 bases from J, the junction contained 6 bases not matched to a gene. Germline loops: CDR1 SGHNT, CDR2 YENEEA.